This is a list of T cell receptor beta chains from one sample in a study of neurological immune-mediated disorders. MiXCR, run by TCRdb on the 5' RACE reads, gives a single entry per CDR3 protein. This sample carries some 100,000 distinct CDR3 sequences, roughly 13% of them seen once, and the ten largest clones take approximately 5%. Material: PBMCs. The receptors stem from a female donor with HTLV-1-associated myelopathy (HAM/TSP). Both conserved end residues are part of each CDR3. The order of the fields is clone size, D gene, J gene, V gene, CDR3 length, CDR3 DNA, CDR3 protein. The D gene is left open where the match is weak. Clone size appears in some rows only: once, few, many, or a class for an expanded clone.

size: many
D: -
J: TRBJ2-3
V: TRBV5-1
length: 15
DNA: TGCGCCAGCGCGAACCAAGGTCTTAGCACAGATACGCAGTATTTT
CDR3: CASANQGLSTDTQYF

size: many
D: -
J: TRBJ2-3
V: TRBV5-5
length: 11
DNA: TGTGCCAGCAGCTTTTATGATACGCAGTATTTT
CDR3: CASSFYDTQYF

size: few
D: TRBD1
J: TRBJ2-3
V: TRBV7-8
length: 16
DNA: TGTGCCAGCAGCCCGCGCCGGGACAGGGGAACAGATACGCAGTATTTT
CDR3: CASSPRRDRGTDTQYF

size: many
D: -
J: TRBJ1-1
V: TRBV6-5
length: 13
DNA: TGTGCCAGCAGTTCAGGCGGATCCACTGAAGCTTTCTTT
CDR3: CASSSGGSTEAFF

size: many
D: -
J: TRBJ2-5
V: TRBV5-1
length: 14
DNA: TGCGCCAGCAGCTCAATTGGGGTCTGGGAGACCCAGTACTTC
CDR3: CASSSIGVWETQYF

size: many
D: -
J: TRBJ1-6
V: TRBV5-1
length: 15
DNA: TGCGCCAGCAGCTTAAGACAAGGAGGAGATTCACCCCTCCACTTT
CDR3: CASSLRQGGDSPLHF

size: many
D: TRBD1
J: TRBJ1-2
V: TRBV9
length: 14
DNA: TGTGCCAGCAGCCGAGACAGGGGGCTCTATGGCTACACCTTC
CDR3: CASSRDRGLYGYTF

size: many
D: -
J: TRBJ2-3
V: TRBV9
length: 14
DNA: TGTGCCAGCAGCCGTAGCTCCTCCACAGATACGCAGTATTTT
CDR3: CASSRSSSTDTQYF

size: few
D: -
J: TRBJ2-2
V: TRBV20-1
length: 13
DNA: TGCAGTGCTAGCGTGGGTAGGGCCGGGGAGCTGTTTTTT
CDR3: CSASVGRAGELFF

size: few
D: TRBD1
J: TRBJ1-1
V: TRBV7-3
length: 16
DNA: TGTGCCAGCAGCCTTTCCGGGACAGGGATGAACACTGAAGCTTTCTTT
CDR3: CASSLSGTGMNTEAFF

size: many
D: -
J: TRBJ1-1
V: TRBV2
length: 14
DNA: TGTGCCAGCAGTCAACGTGAGGGGGGCACTGAAGCTTTCTTT
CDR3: CASSQREGGTEAFF

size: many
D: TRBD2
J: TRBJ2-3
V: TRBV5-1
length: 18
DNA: TGCGCCAGCAGCTTGGTTCCAGCGGGGGGATCTAGCACAGATACGCAGTATTTT
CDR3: CASSLVPAGGSSTDTQYF

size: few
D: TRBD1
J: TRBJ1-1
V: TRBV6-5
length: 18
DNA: TGTGCCAGCAGTTATTACCGGGACAGGGGGCGTTTGGGCACTGAAGCTTTCTTT
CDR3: CASSYYRDRGRLGTEAFF

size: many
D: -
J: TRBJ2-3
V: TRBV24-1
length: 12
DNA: TGTGCCACCAGTGATATCAAGGGCACGCAGTATTTT
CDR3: CATSDIKGTQYF

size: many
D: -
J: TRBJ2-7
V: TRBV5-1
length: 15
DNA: TGCGCCAGCAGCTTGGGTCCTAGCACGACCTACGAGCAGTACTTC
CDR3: CASSLGPSTTYEQYF

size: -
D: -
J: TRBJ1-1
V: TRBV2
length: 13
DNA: TGTGCCAGCAGTGGTAGGTTGAACACTGAAGCTTTCTTT
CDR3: CASSGRLNTEAFF

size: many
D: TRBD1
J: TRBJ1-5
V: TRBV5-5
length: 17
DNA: TGTGCCAGCAGCCGGATCTCGACAGGGAATAGCAATCAGCCCCAGCATTTT
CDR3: CASSRISTGNSNQPQHF

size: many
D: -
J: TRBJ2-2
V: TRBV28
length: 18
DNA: TGTGCCAGCAGTTTATCTCCCAGGGGGGCCCCCAACACCGGGGAGCTGTTTTTT
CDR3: CASSLSPRGAPNTGELFF

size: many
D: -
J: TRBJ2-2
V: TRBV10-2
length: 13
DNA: TGCGCCAGCAGTGACAGGGTGGCCGGGGAGCTGTTTTTT
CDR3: CASSDRVAGELFF

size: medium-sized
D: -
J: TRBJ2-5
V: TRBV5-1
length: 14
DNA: TGCGCCAGCAGCTTGTGGGGGGGCCTTGAGACCCAGTACTTC
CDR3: CASSLWGGLETQYF

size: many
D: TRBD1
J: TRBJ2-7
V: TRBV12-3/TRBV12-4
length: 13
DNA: TGTGCCAGCAGTTTATGGGACAGGGCCGAGCAGTACTTC
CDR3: CASSLWDRAEQYF

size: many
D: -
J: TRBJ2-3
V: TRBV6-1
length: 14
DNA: TGTGCCAGCAGTGAAATGGCAGCCGGGGATACGCAGTATTTT
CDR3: CASSEMAAGDTQYF

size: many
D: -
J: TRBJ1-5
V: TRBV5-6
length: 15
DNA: TGTGCCAGCAGCGGAGGAACCGGGTTACATCAGCCCCAGCATTTT
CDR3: CASSGGTGLHQPQHF

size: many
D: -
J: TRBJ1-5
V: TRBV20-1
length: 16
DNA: TGCAGTGCTAGCTTTTGGGGGACCGGGGGCAATCAGCCCCAGCATTTT
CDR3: CSASFWGTGGNQPQHF

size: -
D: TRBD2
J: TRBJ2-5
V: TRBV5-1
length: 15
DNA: TGCGCCAGCAGCTTTATAGCGGGGGCACAAGAGACCCAGTACTTC
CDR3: CASSFIAGAQETQYF

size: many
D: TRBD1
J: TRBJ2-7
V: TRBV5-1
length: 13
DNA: TGCGCCAGCAGCTTGACAGGGGGCTTCGAGCAGTACTTC
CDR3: CASSLTGGFEQYF

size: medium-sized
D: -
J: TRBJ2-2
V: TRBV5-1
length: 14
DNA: TGCGCCAGCAGCCTGACTAGTAACACCGGGGAGCTGTTTTTT
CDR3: CASSLTSNTGELFF

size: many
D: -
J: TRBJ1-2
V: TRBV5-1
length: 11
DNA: TGCGCCAGCCACGAGGGGTATGGCTACACCTTC
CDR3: CASHEGYGYTF

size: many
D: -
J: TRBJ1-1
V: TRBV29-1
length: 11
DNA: TGCAGCGTTGGACAGGCCACTGAAGCTTTCTTT
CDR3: CSVGQATEAFF

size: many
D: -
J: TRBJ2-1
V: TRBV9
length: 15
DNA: TGTGCCAGCAGCGGCCGGGACCGGCCGGGGAATGAGCAGTTCTTC
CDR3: CASSGRDRPGNEQFF

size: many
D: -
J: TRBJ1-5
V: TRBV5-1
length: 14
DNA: TGCGCCAGCAGCTTGGATGCAGGCAATCAGCCCCAGCATTTT
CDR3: CASSLDAGNQPQHF

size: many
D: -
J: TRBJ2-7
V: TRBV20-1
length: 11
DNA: TGCAGTGCCCCCCTTGACCCGATAGAGTACTTC
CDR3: CSAPLDPIEYF

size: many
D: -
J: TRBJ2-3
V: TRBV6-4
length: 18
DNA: TGTGCCAGCAGTGACTCGGGGCTGGGAGGGGGCCTATCAGATACGCAGTATTTT
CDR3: CASSDSGLGGGLSDTQYF

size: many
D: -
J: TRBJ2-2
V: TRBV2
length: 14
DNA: TGTGCCAGCAGAGGGGCCCTGAGTGTGGGGGAGCTGTTTTTT
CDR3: CASRGALSVGELFF

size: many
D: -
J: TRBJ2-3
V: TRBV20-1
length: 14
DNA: TGCAGTGCTAGAGAAGGTTGGCCTGGGGATACGCAGTATTTT
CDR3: CSAREGWPGDTQYF

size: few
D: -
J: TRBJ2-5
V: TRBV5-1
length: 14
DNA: TGCGCCAGCAGCTTCACAGGTGCCCAAGAGACCCAGTACTTC
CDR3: CASSFTGAQETQYF

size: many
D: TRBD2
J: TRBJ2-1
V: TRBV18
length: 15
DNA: TGTGCCAGCTCACCACTGGCTAGCGGGGGCGCTGAGCAGTTCTTC
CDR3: CASSPLASGGAEQFF

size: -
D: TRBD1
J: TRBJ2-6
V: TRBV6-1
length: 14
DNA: TGTGCCAGCAGGACAGGGGCTGGGGCCAACGTCCTGACTTTC
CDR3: CASRTGAGANVLTF

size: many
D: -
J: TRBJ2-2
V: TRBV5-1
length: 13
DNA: TGCGCCAGCAGCTTAGGCAACACCGGGGAGCTGTTTTTT
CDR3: CASSLGNTGELFF

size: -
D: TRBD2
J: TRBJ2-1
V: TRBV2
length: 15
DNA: TGTGCCAGCAGGGGCGGGTGGCGGGGGTTAAATGAGCAGTTCTTC
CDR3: CASRGGWRGLNEQFF

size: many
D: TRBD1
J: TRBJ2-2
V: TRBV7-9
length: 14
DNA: TGTGCCACCAGGGACAGACAACACACCGGGGAGCTGTTTTTT
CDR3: CATRDRQHTGELFF

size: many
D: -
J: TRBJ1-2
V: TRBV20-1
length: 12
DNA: TGCAGTGCCCTTAAGGACAGTTATGGCTACACCTTC
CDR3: CSALKDSYGYTF

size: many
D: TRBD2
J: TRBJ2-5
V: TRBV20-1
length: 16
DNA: TGCAGTGCTACCGGGACTAGCGGGGGTGGGGGAGAGACCCAGTACTTC
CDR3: CSATGTSGGGGETQYF

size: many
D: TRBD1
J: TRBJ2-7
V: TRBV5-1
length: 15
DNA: TGCGCCAGCAGCCGGGGGACAGGGTATGCCTACGAGCAGTACTTC
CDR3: CASSRGTGYAYEQYF

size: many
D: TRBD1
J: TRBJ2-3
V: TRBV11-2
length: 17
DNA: TGTGCCAGCAGCGCGAATCGGGGGACAGGGGGCCCAGATACGCAGTATTTT
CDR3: CASSANRGTGGPDTQYF

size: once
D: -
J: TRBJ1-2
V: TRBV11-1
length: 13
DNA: TGTGCCAGCAGATTGGGCGGGCCAAACGGCTACACCTTC
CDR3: CASRLGGPNGYTF

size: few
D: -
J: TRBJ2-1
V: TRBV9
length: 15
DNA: TGTGCCAGCAGCGTAGACATCGGGGTCTACAATGAGCAGTTCTTC
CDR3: CASSVDIGVYNEQFF

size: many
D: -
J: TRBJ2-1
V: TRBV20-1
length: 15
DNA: TGCAGTGCCAATCGACCCGACTCTTCCTACAATGAGCAGTTCTTC
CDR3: CSANRPDSSYNEQFF

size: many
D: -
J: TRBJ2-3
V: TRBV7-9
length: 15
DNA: TGTGCCAGCTCGACGGACGGCGGGCGCACAGATACGCAGTATTTT
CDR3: CASSTDGGRTDTQYF

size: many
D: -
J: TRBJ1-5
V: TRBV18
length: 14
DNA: TGTGCCAGCGCCACAGCCAGGGAGCATCAGCCCCAGCATTTT
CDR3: CASATAREHQPQHF

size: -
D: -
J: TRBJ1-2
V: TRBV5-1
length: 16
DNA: TGCGCCAGCAGCTGGAAGGGGACTGCCCATGAAGGTGGCTACAACTTC
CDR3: CASSWKGTAHEGGYNF

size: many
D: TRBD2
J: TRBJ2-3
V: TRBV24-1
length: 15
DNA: TGTGCCACCAGCCAGACTAGCGGTCCCGGAGATACGCAGTATTTT
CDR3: CATSQTSGPGDTQYF

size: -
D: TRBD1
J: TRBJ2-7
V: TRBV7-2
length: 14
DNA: TGTGCCAGCAGCGCCGGGACAGCCTCCTACGAGCAGTACTTC
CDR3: CASSAGTASYEQYF